The present T cell receptor beta chain was sequenced within a study of cytomegalovirus exposure and HLA in healthy donors. General observations from the study: Common viral pathogens seemed, in a later analysis, to connect with several of the most significant clusters. For most TCR beta V segments, an earlier analysis put the productive rate at about 87% or about 30% of the time. Association of a missense DCLRE1C variant with TCR beta V- and J-gene trimming was reported in a later analysis. Accurate prediction of most subjects' HLA-A and HLA-B alleles from TCR beta sequences was reported.

Comment on this clone: Its antigen is currently unknown.

Vbeta (60) and Jbeta (13) primers were used in the PCR. The assay was immunoSEQ multiplex PCR, and TCRdb's table has in-frame clones only and misses some. Its listing shows around 74,000 clones. The sequence derives from a man aged 25 to 45 in good health and CMV-seronegative. Material for sequencing was PBMCs.

The CDR3: CASSFAGVTEAFF. The CDR3 DNA follows: TGTGCCAGCAGCTTTGCTGGAGTCACTGAAGCTTTCTTT. This rearrangement joins TRBV9 to TRBJ1-1, with D hard to call. V dropped 4 bases and J dropped 4 bases, with 11 bases sitting between them. This CDR3 is built from 13 residues. Germline lookup yields CDR1 SGDLS and CDR2 YYNGEE.